This T cell receptor (beta chain) was identified during a study of cytomegalovirus exposure and HLA in healthy donors. Notes on the study in general: A later analysis showed TCR association rates differing by HLA locus, peaking at DRB1 and lowest at HLA-C. A missense variant in DCLRE1C was later tied to TCR beta V- and J-gene trimming. Some TCR beta chains (around 160 of them) were listed as cytomegalovirus-associated. The study dropped some indistinguishable V segments, TRBV6-2 and TRBV6-3 among them.

Concerning this clone itself: Its specificity is not known.

This CDR3 is 15 amino acids long. Germline loops: CDR1 MGHRA, CDR2 YSYEKL. J gave up 4 bases and V 1 base, and 7 bases lay outside the gene matches. In the PCR, 60 Vbeta and 13 Jbeta primers were used. Clones were sequenced by immunoSEQ multiplex PCR, and TCRdb holds only the in-frame ones, with some missing. Of around 150,000 clones listed, approximately 79% are singletons. This TCR was recovered from a middle-aged man in good health and CMV-seronegative. The J gene is TRBJ2-7, the V gene TRBV4-1; 7 bases map to TRBD1. Specimen: PBMCs. The CDR3 region has the DNA TGCGCCAGCAGCCAAGGGCCTTCGACAGGGTACGAGCAGTACTTC. Translating it yields CASSQGPSTGYEQYF.